This passage covers 3 T cell receptor beta chains from one sample sequenced in a study of blood T cell repertoires in COVID-19. Libraries were prepared by immunoSEQ multiplex PCR; TCRdb keeps only in-frame clonotypes and omits some of them. The sample consists of about 160,000 clones, about 88% of them appearing once. The specimen was peripheral blood. Receptors were obtained from a middle-aged man with acute or convalescent COVID-19.

This clone has a handful of counts. The V call is TRBV3-1 (or the pseudogene TRBV3-2), the J call TRBJ1-2, with TRBD1 as a possible D gene (6 bases). CDR3 size: 15 residues. Germline-derived CDR1 and CDR2 are LGHDT and YNNKEL (reference sequence). V shed 6 bases and J shed 1 base, with 15 bases lying between them. CDR3 bases: TGTGCCAGCAGTAACCCGGGACAACTTAACTATGGCTACACCTTC. Translation gives CASSNPGQLNYGYTF.

The chain carries TRBV9 and TRBJ1-2, with D possibly TRBD1 on 5 matching bases. The CDR3 contains 14 residues. The ends were cut back, 5 bases at V and 0 bases at J, with 11 bases in the middle. Germline assignment: CDR1 SGDLS and CDR2 YYNGEE. As DNA, the CDR3 is TGTGCCAGCAGACCCGAAGGGGCTAACTATGGCTACACCTTC. It specifies CASRPEGANYGYTF.

The J gene is TRBJ1-6, the V gene TRBV28; TRBD1 matches 7 bases. The CDR3 loop spans 13 amino acids. The junction had 6 bases not matched to a gene; V was cut back by 6 bases and J by 10 bases. Germline lookup yields CDR1 MDHEN and CDR2 SYDVKM. CDR3 sequence (DNA): TGTGCCAGCAGCCTAGGGGGCTCGTCACCCCTCCACTTT. Translated: CASSLGGSSPLHF.